Below, one T cell receptor (beta chain) is given with its context. The CDR3 runs 14 residues. CDR1 and CDR2 (germline): SEHNR, FQNEAQ (reference sequence). The V and J ends lost 5 bases and 5 bases, in that order; junction bases with no gene match: 7. The record originates from a study of blood T cell repertoires in COVID-19. In terms of age and location, participants ranged from roughly 18 to 90 years and lived in about two dozen US areas. Participant reports of clinical history set cohort assignment. In the original analysis: Researchers report that nucleated cell counts were estimated from reference gene primer amplification. Profiling relied on immunoSEQ multiplex PCR, and the TCRdb table lists in-frame clones only, not all of them. The V and J calls and clone size were taken over from that table, and D and trimming were inferred from the DNA. The table lists some 300,000 clones, about 89% of them singletons.

The sample was PBMCs or T cells enriched from blood (not recorded which). This clonotype originated in a woman aged 40 to 55 who had recovered from COVID-19. V is TRBV7-9 and J is TRBJ2-7; 9 bases fit TRBD2. The DNA for the CDR3 is TGTGCCAGCAGCCTTAGCGGGAGTGGTCACGAGCAGTACTTC. Translating gives CASSLSGSGHEQYF.